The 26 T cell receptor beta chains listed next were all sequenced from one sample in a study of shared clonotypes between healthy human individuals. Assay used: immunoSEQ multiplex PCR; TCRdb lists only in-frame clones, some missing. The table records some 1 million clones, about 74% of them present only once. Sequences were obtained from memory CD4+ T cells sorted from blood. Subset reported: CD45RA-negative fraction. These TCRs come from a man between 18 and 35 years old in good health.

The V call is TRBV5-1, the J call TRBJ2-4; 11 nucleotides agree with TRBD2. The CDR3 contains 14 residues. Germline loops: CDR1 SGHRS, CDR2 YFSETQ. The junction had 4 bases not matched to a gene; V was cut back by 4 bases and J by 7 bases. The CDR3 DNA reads TGCGCCAGCAGCGGAACTAGCGGGAGCAACATTCAGTACTTC. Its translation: CASSGTSGSNIQYF.

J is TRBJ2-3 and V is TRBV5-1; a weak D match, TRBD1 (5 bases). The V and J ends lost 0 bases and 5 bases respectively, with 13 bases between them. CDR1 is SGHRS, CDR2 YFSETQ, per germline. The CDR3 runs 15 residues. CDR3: CASSLGQSGVDTQYF. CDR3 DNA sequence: TGCGCCAGCAGCTTGGGACAGAGTGGTGTAGATACGCAGTATTTT.

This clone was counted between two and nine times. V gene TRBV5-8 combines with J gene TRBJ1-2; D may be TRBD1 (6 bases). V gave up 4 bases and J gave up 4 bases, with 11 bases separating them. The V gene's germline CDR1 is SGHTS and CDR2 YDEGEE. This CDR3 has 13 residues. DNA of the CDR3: TGTGCCAGCAGCCCGCTGACAGGCTATGGCTACACCTTC. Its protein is CASSPLTGYGYTF. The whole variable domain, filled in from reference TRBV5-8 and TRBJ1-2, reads EAGVTQSPTHLIKTRGQQATLRCSPISGHTSVYWYQQALGLGLQFLLWYDEGEERNRGNFPPRFSGRQFPNYSSELNVNALELEDSALYLCASSPLTGYGYTFGSGTRLTVV.

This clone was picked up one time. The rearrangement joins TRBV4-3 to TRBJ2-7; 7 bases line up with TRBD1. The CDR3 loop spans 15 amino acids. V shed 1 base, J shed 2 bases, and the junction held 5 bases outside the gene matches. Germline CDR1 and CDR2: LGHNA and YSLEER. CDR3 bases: TGCGCCAGCAGCCAAGGGACAGGCGGGCCCTACGAGCAGTACTTC. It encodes CASSQGTGGPYEQYF.

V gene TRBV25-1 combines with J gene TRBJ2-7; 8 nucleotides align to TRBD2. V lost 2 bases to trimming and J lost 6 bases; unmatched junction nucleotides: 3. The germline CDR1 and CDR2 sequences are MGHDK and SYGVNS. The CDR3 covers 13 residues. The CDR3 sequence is CASSEPGGSEQYF. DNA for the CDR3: TGTGCCAGCAGTGAACCGGGAGGGAGCGAGCAGTACTTC.

Here the CDR3 DNA reads TGTGCCAGCAGCTTAGCCAGCGGGTCCTACGAGCAGTACTTC. It codes for CASSLASGSYEQYF. This chain links TRBV11-2 with TRBJ2-7, with D maybe TRBD2 (6 bases). V was pared by 1 base and J by 1 base, with 8 bases between. This CDR3 has 14 amino acids. The germline V gene has CDR1 SGHAT and CDR2 FQNNGV.

CDR3 sequence reads: CASSQDEGQGAETQYF. For the CDR3, the DNA is TGTGCCAGCAGCCAAGACGAGGGGCAGGGGGCCGAGACCCAGTACTTC. The rearrangement uses TRBV4-2 and TRBJ2-5; 8 bases line up with TRBD1. This CDR3 comprises 16 residues. CDR1 and CDR2 from the germline V gene are LGHNA and YNFKEQ. Trimming cost V 0 bases and J 5 bases; bases outside gene matches: 8.

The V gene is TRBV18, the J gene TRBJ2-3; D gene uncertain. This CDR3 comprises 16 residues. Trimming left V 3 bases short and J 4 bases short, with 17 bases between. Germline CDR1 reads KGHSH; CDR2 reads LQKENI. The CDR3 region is CASSPGPNLPPDTQYF. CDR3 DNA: TGTGCCAGCTCACCCGGGCCCAACCTACCCCCAGATACGCAGTATTTT.

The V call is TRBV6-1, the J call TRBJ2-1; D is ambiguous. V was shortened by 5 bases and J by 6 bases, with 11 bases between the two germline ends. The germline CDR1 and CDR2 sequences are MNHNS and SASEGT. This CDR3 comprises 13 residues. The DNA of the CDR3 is TGTGCCAGCAGTTCAAGGAATTCCAATGAGCAGTTCTTC. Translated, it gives CASSSRNSNEQFF.

CDR3 sequence: CASNGQGVTYGYTF. The DNA for the CDR3 is TGTGCCAGCAATGGGCAGGGGGTTACTTATGGCTACACCTTC. This sequence joins TRBV5-6 and TRBJ1-2, with 7 bases matching TRBD1. V was clipped by 6 bases and J by 5 bases; unmatched bases: 10. The germline gives CDR1 SGHDT, CDR2 YYEEEE. The length of the CDR3 is 14 residues.

The CDR3 is CASSSLVDSYGYTF. The CDR3 region has the DNA TGTGCCAGCAGCTCGCTAGTGGACAGCTATGGCTACACCTTC. The rearrangement joins TRBV5-6 to TRBJ1-2; D is possibly TRBD1 (6 bases). The CDR3 is 14 amino acids. The germline gives CDR1 SGHDT, CDR2 YYEEEE. The V end lost 3 bases, the J end lost 4 bases, and 13 bases lay between the germline ends.

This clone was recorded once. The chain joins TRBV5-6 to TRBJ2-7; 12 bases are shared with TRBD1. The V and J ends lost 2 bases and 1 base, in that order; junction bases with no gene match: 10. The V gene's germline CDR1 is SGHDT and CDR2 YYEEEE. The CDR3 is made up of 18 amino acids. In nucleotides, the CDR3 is TGTGCCAGCAGCTTTTGGTTGGGACAGGGGGCCGGGTCCTACGAGCAGTACTTC. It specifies CASSFWLGQGAGSYEQYF.

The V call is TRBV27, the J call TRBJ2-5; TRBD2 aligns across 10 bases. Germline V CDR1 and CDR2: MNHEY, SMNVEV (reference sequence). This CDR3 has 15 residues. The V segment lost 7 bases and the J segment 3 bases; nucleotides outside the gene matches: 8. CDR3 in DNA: TGTGCCAGCAAGAGCGGGGGGGCCGGGGAAGAGACCCAGTACTTC. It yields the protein CASKSGGAGEETQYF.

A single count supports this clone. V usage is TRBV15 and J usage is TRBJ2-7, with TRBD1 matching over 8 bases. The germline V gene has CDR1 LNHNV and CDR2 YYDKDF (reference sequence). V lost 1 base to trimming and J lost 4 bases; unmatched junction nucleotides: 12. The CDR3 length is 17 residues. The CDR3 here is CATSRGGSGGLPYEQYF. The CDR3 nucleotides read TGTGCCACCAGCAGAGGAGGGTCAGGGGGCCTCCCTTACGAGCAGTACTTC.

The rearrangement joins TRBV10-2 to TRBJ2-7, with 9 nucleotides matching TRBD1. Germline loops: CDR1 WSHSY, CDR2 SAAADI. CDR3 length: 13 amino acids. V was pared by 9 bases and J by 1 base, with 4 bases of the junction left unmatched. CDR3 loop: CASGQGTSYEQYF. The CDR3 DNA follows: TGCGCCAGTGGACAGGGGACGTCCTACGAGCAGTACTTC.

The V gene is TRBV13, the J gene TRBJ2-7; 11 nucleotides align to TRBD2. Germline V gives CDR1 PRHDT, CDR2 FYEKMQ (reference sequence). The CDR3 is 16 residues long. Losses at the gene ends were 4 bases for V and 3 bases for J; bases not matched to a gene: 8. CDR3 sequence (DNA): TGTGCCAGCAGCTCCCGCCGGGGGACTAGCGGCTACGAGCAGTACTTC. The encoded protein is CASSSRRGTSGYEQYF.

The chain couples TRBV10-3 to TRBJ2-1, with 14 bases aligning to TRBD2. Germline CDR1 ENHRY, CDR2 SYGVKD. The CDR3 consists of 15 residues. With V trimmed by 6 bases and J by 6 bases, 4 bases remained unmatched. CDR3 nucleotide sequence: TGTGCCATCAGGATGACTAGCGGGGGGGCCAATGAGCAGTTCTTC. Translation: CAIRMTSGGANEQFF.

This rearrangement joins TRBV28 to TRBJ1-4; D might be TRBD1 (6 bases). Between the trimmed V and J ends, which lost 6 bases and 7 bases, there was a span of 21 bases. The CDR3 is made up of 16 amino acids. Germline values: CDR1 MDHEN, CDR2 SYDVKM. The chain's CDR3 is CASRPISTGMGEKLFF. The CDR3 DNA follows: TGTGCCAGCAGGCCCATATCAACAGGGATGGGTGAAAAACTGTTTTTT.

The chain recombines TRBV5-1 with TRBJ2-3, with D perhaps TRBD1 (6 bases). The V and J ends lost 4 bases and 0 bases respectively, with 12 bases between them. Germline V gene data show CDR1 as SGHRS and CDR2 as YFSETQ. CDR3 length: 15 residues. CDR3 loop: CASSTTGTSTDTQYF. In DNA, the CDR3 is TGCGCCAGCAGCACGACAGGTACTAGCACAGATACGCAGTATTTT.

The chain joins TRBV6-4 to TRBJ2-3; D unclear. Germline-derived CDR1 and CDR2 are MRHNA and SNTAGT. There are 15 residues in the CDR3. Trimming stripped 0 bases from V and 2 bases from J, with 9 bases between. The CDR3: CASSDSSRPTDTQYF. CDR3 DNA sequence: TGTGCCAGCAGTGACTCGAGTCGCCCCACAGATACGCAGTATTTT.

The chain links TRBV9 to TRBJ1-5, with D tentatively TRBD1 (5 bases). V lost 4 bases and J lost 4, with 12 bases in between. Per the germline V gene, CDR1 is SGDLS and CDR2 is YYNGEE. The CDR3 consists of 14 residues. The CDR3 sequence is CASSSGGGNQPQHF. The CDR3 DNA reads TGTGCCAGCAGCTCCGGTGGGGGGAATCAGCCCCAGCATTTT. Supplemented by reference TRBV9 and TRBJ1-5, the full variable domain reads DSGVTQTPKHLITATGQRVTLRCSPRSGDLSVYWYQQSLDQGLQFLIQYYNGEERAKGNILERFSAQQFPDLHSELNLSSLELGDSALYFCASSSGGGNQPQHFGDGTRLSIL.

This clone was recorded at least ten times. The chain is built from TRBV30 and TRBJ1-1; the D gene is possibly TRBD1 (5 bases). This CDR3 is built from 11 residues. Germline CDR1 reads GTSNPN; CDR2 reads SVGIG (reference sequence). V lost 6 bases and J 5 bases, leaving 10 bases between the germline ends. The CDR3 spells CACQGRTEAFF. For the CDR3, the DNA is TGTGCCTGTCAGGGTAGGACTGAAGCTTTCTTT.

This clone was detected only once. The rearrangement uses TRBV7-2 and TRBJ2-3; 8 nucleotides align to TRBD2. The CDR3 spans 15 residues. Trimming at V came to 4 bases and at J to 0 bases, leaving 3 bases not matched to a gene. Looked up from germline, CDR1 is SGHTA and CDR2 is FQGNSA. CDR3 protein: CASSSQRGSTDTQYF. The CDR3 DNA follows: TGTGCCAGCAGCTCTCAGCGGGGGAGCACAGATACGCAGTATTTT. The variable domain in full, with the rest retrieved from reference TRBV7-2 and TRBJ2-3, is GAGVSQSPSNKVTEKGKDVELRCDPISGHTALYWYRQSLGQGLEFLIYFQGNSAPDKSGLPSDRFSAERTGGSVSTLTIQRTQQEDSAVYLCASSSQRGSTDTQYFGPGTRLTVL.

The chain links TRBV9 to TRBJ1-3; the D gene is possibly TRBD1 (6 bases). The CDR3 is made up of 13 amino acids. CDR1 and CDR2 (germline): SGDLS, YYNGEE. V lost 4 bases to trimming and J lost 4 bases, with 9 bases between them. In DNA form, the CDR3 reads TGTGCCAGCAGCCCAGGGGAGGGAAACACCATATATTTT. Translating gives CASSPGEGNTIYF.

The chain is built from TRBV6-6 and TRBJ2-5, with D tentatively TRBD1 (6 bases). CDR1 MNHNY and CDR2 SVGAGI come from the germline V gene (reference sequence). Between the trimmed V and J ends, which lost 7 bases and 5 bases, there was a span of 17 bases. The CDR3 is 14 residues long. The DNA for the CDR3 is TGTGCCAGCATTCCGGACAGCACGGAGGAGACCCAGTACTTC. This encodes CASIPDSTEETQYF.

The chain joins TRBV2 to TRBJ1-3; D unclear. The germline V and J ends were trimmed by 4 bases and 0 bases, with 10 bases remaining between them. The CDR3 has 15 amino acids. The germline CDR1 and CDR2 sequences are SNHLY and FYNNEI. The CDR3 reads CASSGQAGSGNTIYF. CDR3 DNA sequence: TGTGCCAGCAGTGGGCAGGCCGGCTCTGGAAACACCATATATTTT. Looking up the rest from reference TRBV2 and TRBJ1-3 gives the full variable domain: EPEVTQTPSHQVTQMGQEVILRCVPISNHLYFYWYRQILGQKVEFLVSFYNNEISEKSEIFDDQFSVERPDGSNFTLKIRSTKLEDSAMYFCASSGQAGSGNTIYFGEGSWLTVV.